This T cell receptor beta chain was obtained from a study of response to subunit inactivated influenza vaccine. Notes on the study in general: There was a suggestion from the authors that each seasonal influenza vaccination recruits few new T cells.

Concerning this clonotype: The target antigen is unknown.

The CDR3 loop spans 15 amino acids. Germline V gives CDR1 SGHRS, CDR2 YFSETQ. The germline V and J ends were trimmed by 0 bases and 4 bases, with 10 bases remaining between them. TCRdb re-analysed the RT-PCR reads in MiXCR, keeping a single row per CDR3 protein. Among 250,000 to 350,000 distinct CDR3 sequences listed, about 20% were seen once. This specimen consisted of PBMCs from blood, obtained less than 22 months after vaccination. The TCR originated in a man aged 50 to 69 who received an inactivated influenza vaccine. The V and J genes are TRBV5-1 and TRBJ1-4, with TRBD1 as a possible D gene (5 bases). The CDR3 bases are TGCGCCAGCAGCTTGGTGGCAGGGTTTAATGAAAAACTGTTTTTT. This translates into CASSLVAGFNEKLFF.